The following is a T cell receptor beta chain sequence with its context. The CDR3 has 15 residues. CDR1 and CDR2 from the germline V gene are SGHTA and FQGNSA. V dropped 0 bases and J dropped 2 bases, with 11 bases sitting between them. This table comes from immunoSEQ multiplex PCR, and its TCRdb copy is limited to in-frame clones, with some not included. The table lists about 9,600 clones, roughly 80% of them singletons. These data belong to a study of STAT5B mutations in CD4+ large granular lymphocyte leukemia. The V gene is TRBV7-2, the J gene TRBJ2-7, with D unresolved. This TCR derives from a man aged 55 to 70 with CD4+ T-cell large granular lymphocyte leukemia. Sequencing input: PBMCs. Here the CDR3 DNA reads TGTGCCAGCAGCTTAGCCCCAGCGCAGACCTACGAGCAGTACTTC. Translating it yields CASSLAPAQTYEQYF. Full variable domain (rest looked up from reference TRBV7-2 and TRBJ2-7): GAGVSQSPSNKVTEKGKDVELRCDPISGHTALYWYRQSLGQGLEFLIYFQGNSAPDKSGLPSDRFSAERTGGSVSTLTIQRTQQEDSAVYLCASSLAPAQTYEQYFGPGTRLTVT.